This T cell receptor beta chain was identified during a study of blood T cell repertoires in COVID-19 (dated by TCRdb to about 2020). Regarding the study in general: Samples covering the acute and convalescent phases of COVID-19 were provided by collaborators in the United States, Italy and Spain. The prospective study material was composed of cDNA or gDNA derived from T cells, B-cell-depleted T cells, or PBMCs. The samples were drawn from the first 160 participants of the ongoing ImmuneRACE study and from roughly 1,300 subjects provided by 6 global collaborators. Where HLA class I and class II types were available, the types were taken from metadata supplied by the sample provider, not from assay-based typing. The dataset comprised deeply sampled blood TCRbeta repertoires from subjects exposed to, actively infected with, or recovered from COVID-19. The repertoires were released in a freely available public database intended as a resource for research on the immune response to SARS-CoV-2. The sample metadata nearly always contained a de-identified subject ID, COVID-19 status, age in years and sex. The study at large found these results: How much clinical and demographic metadata was included differed by source and by participant, and the metadata was provided uncurated.

With respect to this clone: The antigen it recognizes is unknown. No much larger clone is present one base from it, and per-base qualities are unavailable.

TCRbeta CDR3 regions were amplified from genomic DNA by means of the immunoSEQ Assay, a bias-controlled multiplex PCR. The authors' pipeline ran thus. The number of nucleated cells in each sample was estimated from the amplification of reference gene primers within the assay. Sequence reads were collapsed and filtered to measure the absolute abundance of every unique TCRbeta CDR3 rearrangement. For each sample, productive Simpson clonality was calculated by taking the square root of Simpson's diversity index across productive rearrangements. Drawn from immuneACCESS, this table holds only the in-frame rearrangements with V and J called that TCRdb kept. Clones are partly lost; checked studies trace under half to an unresolved V gene and leave the rest unexplained. That table furnishes V, J and clone size, whereas the DNA furnished D and trimming. This sample is represented by approximately 38,000 clones; 80% to 95% of them were singletons. Jointly, the top ten make up around 6% of the sample.

Whole blood was collected in K2EDTA tubes by collaborating institutions according to the institutions' own protocols. For TCRbeta analysis, collaborators shipped samples in one of three forms: frozen whole blood, isolated PBMCs, or DNA extracted from either of those sample types. From its cysteine to its phenylalanine, the CDR3 spans 16 amino acids. The read is trimmed to its CDR3 DNA, 48 bases read in frame from base 1. V trim: 4 bases; J trim: 0 bases; unmatched bases: 9. The germline V gene encodes CDR1 SGHTA and CDR2 FQGNSA. The rearranged segments are TRBV7-2 and TRBJ2-7, with TRBD1 matching 7 junction bases. The sequencing input was peripheral blood. This clonotype originated in a woman of 80 years or more with acute or convalescent COVID-19. The sequenced DNA: TGTGCCAGCAGCTATGAAGGGACAGTTAGCTCCTACGAGCAGTACTTC. It is translated as CASSYEGTVSSYEQYF.